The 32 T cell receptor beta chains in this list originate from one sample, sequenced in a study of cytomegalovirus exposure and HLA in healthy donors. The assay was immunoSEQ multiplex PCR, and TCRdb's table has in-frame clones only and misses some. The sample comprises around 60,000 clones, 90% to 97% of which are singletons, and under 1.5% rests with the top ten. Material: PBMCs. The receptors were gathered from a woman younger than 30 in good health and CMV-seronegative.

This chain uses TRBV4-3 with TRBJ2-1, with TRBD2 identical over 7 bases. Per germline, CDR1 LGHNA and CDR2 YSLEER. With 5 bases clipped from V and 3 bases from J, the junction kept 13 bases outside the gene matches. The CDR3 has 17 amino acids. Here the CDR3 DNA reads TGCGCCAGCAGCGCCCCCGGGCCCCCGGGGGGCTACAATGAGCAGTTCTTC. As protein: CASSAPGPPGGYNEQFF.

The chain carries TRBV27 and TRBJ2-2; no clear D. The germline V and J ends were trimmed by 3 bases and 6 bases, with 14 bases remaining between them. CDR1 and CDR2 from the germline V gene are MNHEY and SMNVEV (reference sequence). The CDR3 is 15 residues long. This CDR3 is CASSFSLGAPGELFF. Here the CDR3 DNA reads TGTGCCAGCAGTTTCTCTCTAGGAGCCCCCGGGGAGCTGTTTTTT.

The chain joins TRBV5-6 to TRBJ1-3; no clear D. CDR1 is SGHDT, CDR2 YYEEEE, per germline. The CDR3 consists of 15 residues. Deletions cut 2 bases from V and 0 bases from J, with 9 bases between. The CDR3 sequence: CASSFFRSSGNTIYF. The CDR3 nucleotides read TGTGCCAGCAGCTTTTTCCGGAGCTCTGGAAACACCATATATTTT.

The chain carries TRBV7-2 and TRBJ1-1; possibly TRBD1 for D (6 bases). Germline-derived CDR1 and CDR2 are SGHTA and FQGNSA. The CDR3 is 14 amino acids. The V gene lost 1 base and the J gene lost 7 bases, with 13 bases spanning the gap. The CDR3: CASSLGAGESEAFF. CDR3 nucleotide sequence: TGTGCCAGCAGCTTAGGTGCAGGGGAAAGTGAAGCTTTCTTT. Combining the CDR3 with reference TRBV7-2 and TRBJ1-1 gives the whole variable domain GAGVSQSPSNKVTEKGKDVELRCDPISGHTALYWYRQSLGQGLEFLIYFQGNSAPDKSGLPSDRFSAERTGGSVSTLTIQRTQQEDSAVYLCASSLGAGESEAFFGQGTRLTVV.

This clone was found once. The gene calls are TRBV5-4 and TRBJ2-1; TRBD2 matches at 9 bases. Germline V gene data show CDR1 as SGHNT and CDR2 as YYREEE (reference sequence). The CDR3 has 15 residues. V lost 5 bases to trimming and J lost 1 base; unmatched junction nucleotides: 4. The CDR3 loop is CASSPTSGSYNEQFF. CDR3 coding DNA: TGTGCCAGCAGTCCGACTAGCGGATCCTACAATGAGCAGTTCTTC.

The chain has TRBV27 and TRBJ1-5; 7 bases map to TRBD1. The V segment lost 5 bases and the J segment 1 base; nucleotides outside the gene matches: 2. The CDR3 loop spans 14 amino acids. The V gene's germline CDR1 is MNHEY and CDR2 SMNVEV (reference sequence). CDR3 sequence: CASSPTGSNQPQHF. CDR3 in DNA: TGTGCCAGCAGTCCGACAGGGAGCAATCAGCCCCAGCATTTT.

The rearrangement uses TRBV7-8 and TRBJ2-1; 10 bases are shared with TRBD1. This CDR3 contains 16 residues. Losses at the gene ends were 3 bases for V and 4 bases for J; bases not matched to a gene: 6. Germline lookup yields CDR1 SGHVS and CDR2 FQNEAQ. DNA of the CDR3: TGTGCCAGCAGCTTTGCCCGGGACAGGGGTTACAATGAGCAGTTCTTC. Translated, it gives CASSFARDRGYNEQFF.

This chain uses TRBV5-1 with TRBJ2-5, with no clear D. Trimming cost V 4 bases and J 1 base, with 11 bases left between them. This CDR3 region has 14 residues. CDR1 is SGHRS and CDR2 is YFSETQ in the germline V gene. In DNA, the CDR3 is TGCGCCAGCAGCCCCCCCCTACCCCAAGAGACCCAGTACTTC. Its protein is CASSPPLPQETQYF.

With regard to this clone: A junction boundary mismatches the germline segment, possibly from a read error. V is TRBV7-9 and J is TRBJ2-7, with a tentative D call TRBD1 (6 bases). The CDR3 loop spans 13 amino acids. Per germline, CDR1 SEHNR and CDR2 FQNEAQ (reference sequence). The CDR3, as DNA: TGTGCCAGCAGCTTAGTCGCACCCGCCCCAGGGGACTTC. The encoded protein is CASSLVAPAPGDF.

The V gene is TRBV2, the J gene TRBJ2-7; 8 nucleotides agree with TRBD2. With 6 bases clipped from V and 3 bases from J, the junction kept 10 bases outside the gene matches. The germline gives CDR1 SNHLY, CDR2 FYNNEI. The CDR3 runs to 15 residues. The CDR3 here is CASSPALAGYYEQYF. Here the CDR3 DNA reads TGTGCCAGCAGCCCCGCTCTAGCGGGCTACTACGAGCAGTACTTC.

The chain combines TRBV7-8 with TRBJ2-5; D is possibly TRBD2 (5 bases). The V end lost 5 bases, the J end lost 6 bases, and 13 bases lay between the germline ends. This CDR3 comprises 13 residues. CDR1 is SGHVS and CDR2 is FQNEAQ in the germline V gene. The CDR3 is CASSPRLPQTQYF. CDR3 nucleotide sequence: TGTGCCAGCAGCCCCCGACTACCCCAGACCCAGTACTTC.

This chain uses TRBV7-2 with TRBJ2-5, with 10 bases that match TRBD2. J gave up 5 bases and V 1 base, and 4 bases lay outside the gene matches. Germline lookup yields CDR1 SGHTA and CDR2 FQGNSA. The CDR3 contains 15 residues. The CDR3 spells CASSLGLAGVETQYF. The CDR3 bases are TGTGCCAGCAGCTTAGGGCTAGCGGGAGTGGAGACCCAGTACTTC.

CDR3 region: CASSDRTSGREYEQYF. In DNA form, the CDR3 reads TGTGCCAGCAGCGACCGGACTAGCGGGAGGGAGTACGAGCAGTACTTC. The chain recombines TRBV5-6 with TRBJ2-7; TRBD2 matches 15 bases. In germline, CDR1 is SGHDT, CDR2 YYEEEE. Unmatched junction bases numbered 6, after V lost 4 bases and J lost 4 bases. The CDR3 sequence is 16 residues long.

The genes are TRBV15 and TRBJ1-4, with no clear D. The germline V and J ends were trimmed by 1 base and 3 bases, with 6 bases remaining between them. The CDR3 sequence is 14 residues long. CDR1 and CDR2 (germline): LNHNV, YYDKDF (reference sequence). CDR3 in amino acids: CATSRGLANEKLFF. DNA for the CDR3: TGTGCCACCAGCAGAGGGTTAGCTAATGAAAAACTGTTTTTT.

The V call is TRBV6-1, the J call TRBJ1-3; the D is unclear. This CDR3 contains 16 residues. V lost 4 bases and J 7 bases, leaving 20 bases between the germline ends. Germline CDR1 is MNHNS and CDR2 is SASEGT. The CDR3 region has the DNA TGTGCCAGCAGTGCGGGTGGCACGGTGGTGTGGAACACCATATATTTT. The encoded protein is CASSAGGTVVWNTIYF.

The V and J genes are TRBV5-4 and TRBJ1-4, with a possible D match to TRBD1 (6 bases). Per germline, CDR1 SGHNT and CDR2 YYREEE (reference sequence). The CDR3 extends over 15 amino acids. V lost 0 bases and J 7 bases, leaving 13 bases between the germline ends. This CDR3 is CASSLAGGLSEKLFF. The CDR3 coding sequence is TGTGCCAGCAGCTTGGCTGGGGGCTTGTCTGAAAAACTGTTTTTT.

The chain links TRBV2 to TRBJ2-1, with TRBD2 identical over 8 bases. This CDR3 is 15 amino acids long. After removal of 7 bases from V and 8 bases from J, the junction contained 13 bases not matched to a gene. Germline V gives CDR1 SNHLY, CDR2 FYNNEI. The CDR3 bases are TGTGCCAGCAACCCCCGGGCGGGGGGCGGGGATGAGCAGTTCTTC. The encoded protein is CASNPRAGGGDEQFF.

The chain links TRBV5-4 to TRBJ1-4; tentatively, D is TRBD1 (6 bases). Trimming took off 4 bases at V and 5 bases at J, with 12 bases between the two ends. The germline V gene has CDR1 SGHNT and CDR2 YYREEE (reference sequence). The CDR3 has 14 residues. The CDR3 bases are TGTGCCAGCAGCCCCGGGACACCAAATGAAAAACTGTTTTTT. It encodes CASSPGTPNEKLFF.

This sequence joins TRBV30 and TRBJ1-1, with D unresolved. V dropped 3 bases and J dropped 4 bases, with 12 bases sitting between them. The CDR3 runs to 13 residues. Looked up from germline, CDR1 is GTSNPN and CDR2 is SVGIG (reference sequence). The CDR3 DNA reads TGTGCCTGGAGGGATACTAGGGCCACTGAAGCTTTCTTT. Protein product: CAWRDTRATEAFF.

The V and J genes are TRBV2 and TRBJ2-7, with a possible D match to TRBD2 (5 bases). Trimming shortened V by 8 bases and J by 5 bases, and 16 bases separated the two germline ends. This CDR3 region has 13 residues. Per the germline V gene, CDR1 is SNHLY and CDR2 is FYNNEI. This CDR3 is CASGWEQLDEQYF. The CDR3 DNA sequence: TGTGCCAGCGGGTGGGAGCAGTTGGACGAGCAGTACTTC.

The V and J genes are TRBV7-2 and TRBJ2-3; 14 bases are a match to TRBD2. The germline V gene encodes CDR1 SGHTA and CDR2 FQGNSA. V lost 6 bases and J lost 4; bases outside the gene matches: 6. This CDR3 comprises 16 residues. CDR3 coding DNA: TGTGCCAGCAGTACTAGGACTAGCGGGAGGTCAGATACGCAGTATTTT. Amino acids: CASSTRTSGRSDTQYF.

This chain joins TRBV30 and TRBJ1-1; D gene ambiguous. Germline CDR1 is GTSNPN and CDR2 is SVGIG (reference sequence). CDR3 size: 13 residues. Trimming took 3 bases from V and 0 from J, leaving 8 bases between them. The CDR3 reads CAWSAVMNTEAFF. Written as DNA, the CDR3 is TGTGCCTGGAGCGCGGTGATGAACACTGAAGCTTTCTTT.

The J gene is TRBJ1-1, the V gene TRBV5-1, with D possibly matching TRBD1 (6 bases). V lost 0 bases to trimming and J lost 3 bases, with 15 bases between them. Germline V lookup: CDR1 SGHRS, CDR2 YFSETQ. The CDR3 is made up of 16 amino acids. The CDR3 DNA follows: TGCGCCAGCAGCTTGGGTTCAGGGGCGGCGGACACTGAAGCTTTCTTT. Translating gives CASSLGSGAADTEAFF.

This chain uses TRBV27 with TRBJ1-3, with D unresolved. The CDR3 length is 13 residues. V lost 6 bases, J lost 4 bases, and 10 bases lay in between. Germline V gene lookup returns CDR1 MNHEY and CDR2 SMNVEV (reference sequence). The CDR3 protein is CASSPLSGNTIYF. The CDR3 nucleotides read TGTGCCAGCAGCCCACTGTCAGGAAACACCATATATTTT.

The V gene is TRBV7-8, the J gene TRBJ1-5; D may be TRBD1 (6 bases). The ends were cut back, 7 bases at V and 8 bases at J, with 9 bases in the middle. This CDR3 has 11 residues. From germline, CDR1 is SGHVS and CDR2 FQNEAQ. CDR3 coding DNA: TGTGCCAGCAAGCCAGGGGAGCCCCAGCATTTT. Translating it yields CASKPGEPQHF.

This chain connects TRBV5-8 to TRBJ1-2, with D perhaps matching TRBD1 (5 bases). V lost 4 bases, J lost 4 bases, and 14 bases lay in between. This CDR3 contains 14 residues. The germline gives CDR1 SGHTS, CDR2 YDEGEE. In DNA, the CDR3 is TGTGCCAGCAGCGACGACGGGGGTAGCTATGGCTACACCTTC. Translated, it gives CASSDDGGSYGYTF.

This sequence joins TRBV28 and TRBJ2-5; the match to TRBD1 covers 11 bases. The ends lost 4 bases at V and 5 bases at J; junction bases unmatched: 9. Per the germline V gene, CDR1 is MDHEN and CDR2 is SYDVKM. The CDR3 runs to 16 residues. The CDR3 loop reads CASSSRDRGVWETQYF. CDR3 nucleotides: TGTGCCAGCAGTTCCCGGGACAGGGGGGTTTGGGAGACCCAGTACTTC.

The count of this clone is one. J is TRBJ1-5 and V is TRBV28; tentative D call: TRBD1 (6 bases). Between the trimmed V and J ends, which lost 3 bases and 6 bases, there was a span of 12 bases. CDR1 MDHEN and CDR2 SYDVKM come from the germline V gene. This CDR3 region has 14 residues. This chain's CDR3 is CASSFGGGGQPQHF. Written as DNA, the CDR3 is TGTGCCAGCAGTTTCGGGGGGGGCGGTCAGCCCCAGCATTTT.

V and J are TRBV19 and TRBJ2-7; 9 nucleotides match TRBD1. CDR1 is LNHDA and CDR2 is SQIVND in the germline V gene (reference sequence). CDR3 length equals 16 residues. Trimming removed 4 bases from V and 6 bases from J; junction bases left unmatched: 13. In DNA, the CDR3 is TGTGCCAGTAGTACCCGATCCCGGACAGGGGCGGGCGAGCAGTACTTC. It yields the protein CASSTRSRTGAGEQYF.

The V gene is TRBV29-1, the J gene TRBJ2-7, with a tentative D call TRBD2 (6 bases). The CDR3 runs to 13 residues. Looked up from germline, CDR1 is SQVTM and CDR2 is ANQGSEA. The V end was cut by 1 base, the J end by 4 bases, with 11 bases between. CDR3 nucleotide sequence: TGCAGCGTTGAAGGGGGCGGAGGGTACGAGCAGTACTTC. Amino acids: CSVEGGGGYEQYF.

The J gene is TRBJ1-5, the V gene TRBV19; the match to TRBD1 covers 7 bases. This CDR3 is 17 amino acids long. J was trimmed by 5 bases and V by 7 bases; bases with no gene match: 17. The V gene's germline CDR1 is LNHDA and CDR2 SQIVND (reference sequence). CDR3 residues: CASTPRPPGQNYQPQHF. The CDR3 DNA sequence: TGTGCCAGTACACCAAGACCACCGGGACAGAACTATCAGCCCCAGCATTTT.

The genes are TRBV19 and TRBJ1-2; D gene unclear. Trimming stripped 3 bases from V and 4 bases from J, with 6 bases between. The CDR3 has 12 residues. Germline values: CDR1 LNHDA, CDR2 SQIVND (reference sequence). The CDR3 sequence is CASSIAGYGYTF. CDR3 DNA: TGTGCCAGTAGTATTGCGGGCTATGGCTACACCTTC.